This note documents a single T cell receptor beta chain sequence. Its cognate antigen is unknown. Primers used in a second PCR of roughly 7 to 12 cycles were a sample-barcoded 5' primer and a J-beta primer mix. Samples each returned at least 2.5 million CDR3-containing paired-end reads. TCRdb processed the 5' RACE reads anew with MiXCR; each CDR3 protein has one entry. The sample has approximately 770,000 distinct CDR3 sequences, nearly 60% seen once. The CDR3 is made up of 10 amino acids. The germline gives CDR1 MNHEY, CDR2 SVGEGT. Trimming stripped 9 bases from V and 5 bases from J, with 4 bases between. The data were taken from a study of blood T cells in healthy people across ages. Overall study findings and caveats: The recorded TCR beta diversity per million T cells decreased in a roughly linear manner with age. The long-lived group displayed more naive CD4+ cells, plus higher diversity, than the aged donors did. It was not possible, with unsorted PBMCs, to conclusively compare naive and antigen-experienced cells.

The V call is TRBV6-2 or TRBV6-3, the J call TRBJ2-2; no firm D call. This TCR derives from a man aged 25-40 years in good health. The sequenced sample consisted of blood. The CDR3 sequence: CASGTGELFF. DNA for the CDR3: TGTGCCAGTGGAACCGGGGAGCTGTTTTTT.